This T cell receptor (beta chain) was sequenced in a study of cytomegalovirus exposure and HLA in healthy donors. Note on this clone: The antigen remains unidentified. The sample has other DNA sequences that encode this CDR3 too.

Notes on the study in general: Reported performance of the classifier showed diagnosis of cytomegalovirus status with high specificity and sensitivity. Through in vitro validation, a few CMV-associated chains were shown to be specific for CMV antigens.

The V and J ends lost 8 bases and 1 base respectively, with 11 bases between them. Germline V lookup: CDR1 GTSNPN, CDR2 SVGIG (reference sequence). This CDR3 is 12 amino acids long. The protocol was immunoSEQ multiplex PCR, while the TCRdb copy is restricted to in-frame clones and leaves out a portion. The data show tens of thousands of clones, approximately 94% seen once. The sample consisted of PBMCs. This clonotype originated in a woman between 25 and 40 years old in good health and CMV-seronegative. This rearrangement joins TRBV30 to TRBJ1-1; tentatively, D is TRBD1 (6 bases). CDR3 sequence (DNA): TGTGCCGGGGGCAGAGCGAACACTGAAGCTTTCTTT. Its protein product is CAGGRANTEAFF. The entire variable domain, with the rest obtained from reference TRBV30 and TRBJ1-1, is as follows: SQTIHQWPATLVQPVGSPLSLECTVEGTSNPNLYWYRQAAGRGLQLLFYSVGIGQISSEVPQNLSASRPQDRQFILSSKKLLLSDSGFYLCAGGRANTEAFFGQGTRLTVV.